This TCR beta chain was identified during a study of T cells expressing NK-cell markers (dated by TCRdb to 2019 to 2021). Looking at the study overall: TCR beta-chain repertoires were profiled in sorted CD3+CD56+NKG2C+, CD3+CD56+NKG2C- and CD3+CD56-NKG2C+ T-cell subsets from several donors. Randomly selected healthy volunteers, three men and five women, were used as the eight sequenced donors. The libraries were sequenced on Illumina HiSeq 2000/2500, MiSeq or NextSeq, producing 2 x 150 bp reads. Among the eight sequenced donors, seven were HCMV-seropositive and one was HCMV-seronegative. Study-wide conclusions, independent of this receptor: In six donors, the dominant CD3+CD56+NKG2C+ clonotypes ranked among the top 10 CD8+ clonotypes, making up roughly 1.0-7.0% of CD8+ T cells. Whether the expanded NKG2C-expressing T cell clones were specific for HCMV antigens was left unclear. Those dominant clonotypes were again the most abundant among CD3+CD56-NKG2C+ cells in a handful of donors, at about 25-65%.

Details on this clonotype: Its antigen has not been determined.

A commercial ELISA kit detecting HCMV-specific IgG in serum was used to determine HCMV serostatus. Peripheral blood mononuclear cells were isolated from blood by Ficoll density gradient centrifugation. CDR1 and CDR2 (DFQATT, SNEGSKA) derive from the germline V gene (reference sequence). There are 13 amino acids in the CDR3, from cysteine to phenylalanine inclusive. The protein alone is recorded here. The sequencer listed for this sample is Illumina HiSeq 2000. TCR beta cDNA libraries were prepared using 5'RACE template switching, which introduced a universal primer site and unique molecular identifiers. Priming for cDNA synthesis came from the TCR beta constant segment, and two successive PCR amplification steps followed. The study's processing was this. MIGEC was used to demultiplex reads and group reads by UMI, and MiTCR was used to assemble and quantify clonotypes. To exclude erroneous sequences, any TCR cDNA sequence not supported by at least two reads was discarded. The tcR package was used for downstream repertoire analysis, and clonotypes were matched across fractions by CDR3 nucleotide sequence plus V segment. VDJmatch was used to annotate antigen specificity against VDJdb, with one amino acid substitution in CDR3 permitted. TCRdb reprocessed the sequencing reads and holds a single record per CDR3 protein sequence, with no DNA. What appears here as the V and J calls and clone size reflects TCRdb's work, not the paper's. This sample's table carries thousands of distinct CDR3 sequences. Of the sample, about 60% is held by the ten largest clones.

Recombination connected TRBV20-1 to TRBJ2-1. Sequenced material: blood T cells: a sorted CD56 or NKG2C T cell subset, CD4+ or CD8+ T cells, or bulk PBMC T cells (not recorded which). This clonotype was sampled from a young man in good health. Donor details come from another sample of the same person, matched by shared clones. The CDR3 protein sequence reads: CSATHSLRKEQFF.